What follows describes a single T cell receptor beta chain. The source of the sample is a study of T cell repertoires in cytomegalovirus infection. Germline loops: CDR1 SGHDN, CDR2 FVKESK. The CDR3 length is 14 residues. J was trimmed by 4 bases and V by 3 bases; bases with no gene match: 4. TCRdb redid the calling of the reads with MiXCR, one entry per CDR3 protein. This sample yields some 300,000 distinct CDR3 sequences, of which approximately 8.9% are seen a single time; around 2.6% belongs to the top ten. The rearrangement uses TRBV14 and TRBJ1-1; TRBD1 aligns across 8 bases. This sequence originates from a human donor in good health (CMV status not recorded). Some clones in this sample may be carry-over from other donors' samples. The sample comprised PBMCs. This CDR3 reads CASSQQGASTEAFF. The CDR3, as DNA: TGTGCCAGCAGCCAGCAGGGGGCGAGCACTGAAGCTTTCTTT.